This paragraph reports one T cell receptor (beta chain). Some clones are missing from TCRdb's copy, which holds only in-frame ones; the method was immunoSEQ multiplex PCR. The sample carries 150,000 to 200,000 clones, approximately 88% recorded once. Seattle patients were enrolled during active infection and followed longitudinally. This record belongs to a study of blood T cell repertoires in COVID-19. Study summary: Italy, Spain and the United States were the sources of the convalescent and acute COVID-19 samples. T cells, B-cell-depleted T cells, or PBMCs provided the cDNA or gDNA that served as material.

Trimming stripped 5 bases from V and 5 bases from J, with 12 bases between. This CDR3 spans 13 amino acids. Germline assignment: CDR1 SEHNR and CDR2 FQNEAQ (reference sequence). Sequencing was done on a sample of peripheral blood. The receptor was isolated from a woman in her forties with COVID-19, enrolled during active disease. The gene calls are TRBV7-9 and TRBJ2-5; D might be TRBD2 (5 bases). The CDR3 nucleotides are TGTGCCAGCAGCGGTAGCGTCTTGGAGACCCAGTACTTC. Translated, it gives CASSGSVLETQYF.